These 5 T cell receptor beta chains were all obtained from the same sample, sequenced in a study of blood T cell repertoires in COVID-19. Here immunoSEQ multiplex PCR was the method, and the copy in TCRdb shows in-frame clones only, minus some. This sample has 280,000 or so clones, with approximately 89% found just once. The sequencing input was peripheral blood. Every receptor here comes from a woman younger than 45 who had recovered from COVID-19.

The rearrangement uses TRBV7-8 and TRBJ2-5; 8 bases match TRBD1. The V gene's germline CDR1 is SGHVS and CDR2 FQNEAQ. Trimming took 1 base from V and 5 from J; bases not matched to a gene: 12. This CDR3 is 17 amino acids long. Here the CDR3 DNA reads TGTGCCAGCAGCTTAGACTATTTTCAGGGGGCCGTCGAGACCCAGTACTTC. This gives the protein CASSLDYFQGAVETQYF.

The chain recombines TRBV5-4 with TRBJ2-2; 10 bases line up with TRBD2. With V trimmed by 5 bases and J by 6 bases, 7 bases remained unmatched. The germline CDR1 and CDR2 sequences are SGHNT and YYREEE (reference sequence). This CDR3 is 15 amino acids long. The CDR3 spells CASSTSGGAAGELFF. The CDR3 DNA sequence: TGTGCCAGCAGTACGAGCGGGGGGGCCGCCGGGGAGCTGTTTTTT. The full variable domain, completed using reference TRBV5-4 and TRBJ2-2, is ETGVTQSPTHLIKTRGQQVTLRCSSQSGHNTVSWYQQALGQGPQFIFQYYREEENGRGNFPPRFSGLQFPNYSSELNVNALELDDSALYLCASSTSGGAAGELFFGEGSRLTVL.

This clone was counted a few times. The genes are TRBV7-9 and TRBJ1-2; 8 bases agree with TRBD1. The germline CDR1 and CDR2 sequences are SEHNR and FQNEAQ (reference sequence). V shed 5 bases, J shed 4 bases, and the junction held 9 bases outside the gene matches. The CDR3 runs to 15 residues. The CDR3 reads CASSSGTGIAYGYTF. The CDR3 DNA follows: TGTGCCAGCAGCAGCGGGACAGGAATAGCCTATGGCTACACCTTC.

This chain links TRBV2 with TRBJ2-7, with 8 bases lining up with TRBD1. There are 15 residues in the CDR3. J gave up 0 bases and V 6 bases, and 7 bases lay outside the gene matches. CDR1 and CDR2 (germline): SNHLY, FYNNEI. The CDR3 sequence is CASRERTGSSYEQYF. CDR3 sequence (DNA): TGTGCCAGCAGGGAGAGGACAGGGAGCTCCTACGAGCAGTACTTC.

This chain links TRBV2 with TRBJ1-5, with D uncertain. The germline CDR1 and CDR2 sequences are SNHLY and FYNNEI. This CDR3 is built from 13 residues. Trimming shortened V by 7 bases and J by 2 bases, and 9 bases separated the two germline ends. CDR3 protein: CASKIRGNQPQHF. The CDR3 bases are TGTGCCAGCAAAATACGGGGCAATCAGCCCCAGCATTTT.